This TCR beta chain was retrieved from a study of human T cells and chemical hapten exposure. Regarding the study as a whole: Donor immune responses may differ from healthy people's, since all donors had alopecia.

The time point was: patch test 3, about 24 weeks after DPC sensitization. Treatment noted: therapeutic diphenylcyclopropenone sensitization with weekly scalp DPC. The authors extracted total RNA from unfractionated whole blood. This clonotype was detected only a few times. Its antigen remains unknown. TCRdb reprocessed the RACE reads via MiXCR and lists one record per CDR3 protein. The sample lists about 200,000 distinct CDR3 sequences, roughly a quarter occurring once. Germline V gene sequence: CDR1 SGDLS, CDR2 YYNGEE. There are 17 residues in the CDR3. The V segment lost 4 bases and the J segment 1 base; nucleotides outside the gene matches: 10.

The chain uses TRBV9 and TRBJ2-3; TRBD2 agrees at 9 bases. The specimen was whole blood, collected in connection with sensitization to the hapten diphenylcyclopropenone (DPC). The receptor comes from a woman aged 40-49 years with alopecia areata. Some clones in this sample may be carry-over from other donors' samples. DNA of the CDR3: TGTGCCAGCAGCCCCCGTGGCGGCGGGAGGGGCACAGATACGCAGTATTTT. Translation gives CASSPRGGGRGTDTQYF.